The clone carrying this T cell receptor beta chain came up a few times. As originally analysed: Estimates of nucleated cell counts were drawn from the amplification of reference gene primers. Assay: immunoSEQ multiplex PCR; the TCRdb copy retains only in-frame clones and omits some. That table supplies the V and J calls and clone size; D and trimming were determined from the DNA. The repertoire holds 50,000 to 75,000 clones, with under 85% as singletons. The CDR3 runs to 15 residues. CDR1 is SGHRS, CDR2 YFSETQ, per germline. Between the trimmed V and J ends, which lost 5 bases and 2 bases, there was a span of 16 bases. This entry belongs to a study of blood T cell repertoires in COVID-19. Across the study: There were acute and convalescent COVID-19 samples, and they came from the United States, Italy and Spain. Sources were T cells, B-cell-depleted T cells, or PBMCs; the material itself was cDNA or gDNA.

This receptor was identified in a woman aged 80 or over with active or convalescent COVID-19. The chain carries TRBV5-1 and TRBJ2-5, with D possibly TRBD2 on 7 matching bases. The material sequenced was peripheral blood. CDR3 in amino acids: CASRGAGAPQETQYF. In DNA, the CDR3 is TGCGCCAGCAGGGGGGCGGGGGCGCCTCAAGAGACCCAGTACTTC.